This T cell receptor (beta chain) was documented in a study of control samples from healthy donors and cancer patients (dated by TCRdb to 2020 to 2022). Receptor libraries were prepared by the immunoSEQ multiplex PCR assay. TCRdb took this table from immuneACCESS and kept in-frame rearrangements with V and J called. Such tables lack part of the clones; where checked against another copy, unresolved V genes explain under half of the gap, and the rest is unexplained. This sample is represented by about 75,000 clones; 94% of them were singletons. The top ten constitute roughly 6.1% of the sample. A word on this clone: Which antigen it targets is not known. No base qualities exist here, and no much larger clone lies one base off it.

The TCR originated in a woman aged 40 to 49 in good health. The specimen sequenced was blood.

Here is the DNA: TGTGCCAGTAGTTGGGGGCAGGATAACGGGGAGCTGTTTTTT. This sequence encodes CASSWGQDNGELFF. The chain was built from TRBV19 and TRBJ2-2; matching of 6 bases hints at TRBD1 as the D gene. The CDR3 holds 14 amino acids from the cysteine to the phenylalanine. The kept DNA is CDR3 alone, 42 bases in frame from the first base. The trim is 5 bases for V and 7 bases for J, with a gap of 14 bases between the germline ends. Per the germline V gene (reference sequence), LNHDA is the CDR1 and SQIVND is the CDR2.